This TCR beta chain was profiled in a study of T cell responses to AZD1222 COVID-19 vaccine. Study observations and caveats: Nearly half of spike-specific TCRs reportedly go after variant regions that carry no mutations. Among vaccine-associated CD4 TCRs, coverage spanned spike, with dominance at 160-218 and 743-854.

The data were produced by immunoSEQ multiplex PCR, yet TCRdb's version contains in-frame clones alone and is incomplete. The top ten clones hold around 4% of a sample with more than 95,000 clones, 88% of them seen once. Points on this clone: Its antigen is still unknown.

Unmatched junction bases numbered 8, after V lost 1 base and J lost 5 bases. Germline V gene data show CDR1 as MGHRA and CDR2 as YSYEKL. This CDR3 has 15 amino acids. This specimen was peripheral blood, taken 28 days after the second AZD1222 dose. This receptor was taken from an adult who received the AZD1222 COVID-19 vaccine. This sequence joins TRBV4-1 and TRBJ2-7; TRBD1 aligns across 7 bases. The chain's CDR3 is CASSQGQGVMNEQYF. DNA of the CDR3: TGCGCCAGCAGCCAAGGACAGGGTGTGATGAACGAGCAGTACTTC.